Following are 4 T cell receptor beta chains from one sample sequenced in a study of blood T cell repertoires in COVID-19. Only in-frame clones appear in the TCRdb table, and some are missing; sequencing was by immunoSEQ multiplex PCR. The table has about 100,000 clones, 80% to 90% seen once; the top ten hold 2% to 3%. Sequenced material: PBMCs or T cells enriched from blood (not recorded which). The receptors shown here come from a woman in her forties or fifties who had recovered from COVID-19.

This clone was seen only a few times. The V gene is TRBV7-9, the J gene TRBJ1-1; D unclear. Trimming cost V 2 bases and J 5 bases, with 6 bases left between them. The CDR3 spans 12 residues. Germline assignment: CDR1 SEHNR and CDR2 FQNEAQ (reference sequence). DNA of the CDR3: TGTGCCAGCAGCTTACGTATTACTGAAGCTTTCTTT. It specifies CASSLRITEAFF.

This chain connects TRBV28 to TRBJ2-1; possible D gene TRBD1, 5 bases. V was trimmed by 7 bases and J by 6 bases, leaving 16 bases between them. Per the germline V gene, CDR1 is MDHEN and CDR2 is SYDVKM. The CDR3 has 14 amino acids. The CDR3 DNA reads TGTGCCAGCAAGTATATCGACAGAGCCAATGAGCAGTTCTTC. Its protein product is CASKYIDRANEQFF.

The rearrangement links TRBV6-2 or TRBV6-3 to TRBJ1-5; 8 bases align to TRBD1. V lost 6 bases and J lost 7; bases outside the gene matches: 8. The CDR3 sequence is 14 residues long. Germline-derived CDR1 and CDR2 are MNHEY and SVGEGT. CDR3 sequence (DNA): TGTGCCAGCAGCCGCGACAGGGGAAGGCAGCCCCAGCATTTT. Amino acid sequence: CASSRDRGRQPQHF.

The chain employs TRBV6-5 and TRBJ2-7; 10 bases are a match to TRBD1. This CDR3 is 15 amino acids long. Trimming took 6 bases from V and 3 from J; bases not matched to a gene: 8. Germline values: CDR1 MNHEY, CDR2 SVGAGI. The CDR3 here is CASRETGGTFYEQYF. As DNA, the CDR3 is TGTGCCAGCAGGGAGACAGGGGGCACTTTCTACGAGCAGTACTTC.